The TCR beta chain under discussion was sequenced for a study of response to subunit inactivated influenza vaccine. Comments on this clonotype: Its antigen is unidentified.

A single record per CDR3 protein comes from TCRdb applying MiXCR to the RT-PCR reads. The profile shows roughly 570,000 distinct CDR3 sequences, roughly 13% of them singletons. Trimming removed 4 bases at V and 1 base at J, with 7 bases between. CDR3 length: 13 residues. The germline V gene has CDR1 SQVTM and CDR2 ANQGSEA. The study's findings and limits: New T cells are recruited in small numbers by each seasonal influenza vaccination, according to the authors' suggestion.

Sequenced here: PBMCs from blood, sampled about 40 days after vaccination. V is TRBV29-1 and J is TRBJ2-2, with D possibly being TRBD1 (5 bases). The TCR originated in a man between 45 and 60 years old who received an inactivated influenza vaccine. The CDR3 DNA is TGCAGCGTTGTAGGGGAGAACACCGGGGAGCTGTTTTTT. It translates to CSVVGENTGELFF.